The 9 T cell receptor beta chains reported below all come from one sample, sequenced in a study of PD-1 blockade in mismatch repair-deficient tumors. No cognate antigen is known for these TCRs. Libraries were prepared by immunoSEQ multiplex PCR; TCRdb keeps only in-frame clonotypes and omits some of them. The sample lists around 15,000 clones; under 85% were seen once. As for time point: approximately nine-day in vitro stimulation with candidate neoantigen peptide 5. Sequencing was performed on cells cultured in vitro, taken from a patient treated with pembrolizumab. These receptors were obtained from an adult with mismatch repair-deficient cancer.

The rearrangement uses TRBV29-1 and TRBJ2-7; 15 nucleotides align to TRBD2. The germline CDR1 and CDR2 sequences are SQVTM and ANQGSEA. The V gene end was trimmed by 6 bases and the J gene end by 3 bases; junction bases not matched to a gene: 9. This CDR3 has 16 amino acids. The CDR3 reads CSVLGLAGGHGYEQYF. CDR3 nucleotides: TGCAGCGTCCTAGGACTAGCGGGAGGGCACGGCTACGAGCAGTACTTC.

The rearrangement uses TRBV27 and TRBJ1-4; tentative D call: TRBD1 (5 bases). The germline V gene has CDR1 MNHEY and CDR2 SMNVEV (reference sequence). Trimming shortened V by 4 bases and J by 7 bases, and 13 bases separated the two germline ends. This CDR3 has 14 amino acids. CDR3 DNA: TGTGCCAGCAGTTGGGGCAAGGGGAGTGAAAAACTGTTTTTT. Translated: CASSWGKGSEKLFF.

The V gene is TRBV18, the J gene TRBJ2-7, with D tentatively TRBD1 (5 bases). CDR3 length: 16 residues. Trimming removed 0 bases at V and 1 base at J, with 13 bases between. Germline V gives CDR1 KGHSH, CDR2 LQKENI. Written as DNA, the CDR3 is TGTGCCAGCTCACCACCGGAAGGGGTTAAATCCTACGAGCAGTACTTC. This encodes CASSPPEGVKSYEQYF.

This clone has just one count. The V call is TRBV7-2, the J call TRBJ1-4; 7 bases are shared with TRBD1. There are 14 residues in the CDR3. The germline CDR1 and CDR2 sequences are SGHTA and FQGNSA. V lost 5 bases to trimming and J lost 8 bases; unmatched junction nucleotides: 8. The CDR3 DNA reads as TGTGCCAGCAGCCGACAGGGCGTAGGAGAAAAACTGTTTTTT. It yields the protein CASSRQGVGEKLFF.

This chain links TRBV5-1 with TRBJ1-1; 7 bases match TRBD1. Looked up from germline, CDR1 is SGHRS and CDR2 is YFSETQ. Trimming at V came to 7 bases and at J to 0 bases, leaving 9 bases not matched to a gene. This CDR3 comprises 15 residues. Written as DNA, the CDR3 is TGCGCCAGCGGCCCCCTGGACAGGTTGAACACTGAAGCTTTCTTT. Translation: CASGPLDRLNTEAFF.

This rearrangement joins TRBV11-3 to TRBJ2-6; 9 bases are a match to TRBD2. Per the germline V gene, CDR1 is SGHNT and CDR2 is YENEEA. This CDR3 spans 20 amino acids. V shed 4 bases, J shed 0 bases, and the junction held 13 bases outside the gene matches. The chain's CDR3 is CASSSRGLAMGNSGANVLTF. CDR3 in DNA: TGTGCCAGCAGCTCTAGGGGACTAGCTATGGGGAACTCTGGGGCCAACGTCCTGACTTTC.

The chain couples TRBV7-2 to TRBJ2-3, with a possible D match to TRBD2 (6 bases). Trimming took 5 bases from V and 1 from J, leaving 16 bases between them. Per germline, CDR1 SGHTA and CDR2 FQGNSA. CDR3 size: 16 residues. CDR3 sequence reads: CASSPVEDYRTDTQYF. The CDR3 coding sequence is TGTGCCAGCAGCCCTGTGGAGGACTACCGCACAGATACGCAGTATTTT.

The CDR3: CASSLAQGLSYEQYF. The CDR3, as DNA: TGCGCCAGCAGCTTGGCCCAGGGGCTCTCCTACGAGCAGTACTTC. The chain couples TRBV5-1 to TRBJ2-7; TRBD1 might be the D (6 bases). This CDR3 comprises 15 residues. Germline V gene data show CDR1 as SGHRS and CDR2 as YFSETQ. V lost 0 bases, J lost 0 bases, and 10 bases lay in between.

This rearrangement joins TRBV4-1 to TRBJ2-5; 7 nucleotides line up with TRBD2. The CDR3 is made up of 17 amino acids. The trim removed 0 bases at V and 4 bases at J, leaving 11 bases unmatched. Germline CDR1 is MGHRA and CDR2 is YSYEKL. Written as DNA, the CDR3 is TGCGCCAGCAGCCAAGATTTGGCTAGCGGTTTAGGAGAGACCCAGTACTTC. Translated, it gives CASSQDLASGLGETQYF.